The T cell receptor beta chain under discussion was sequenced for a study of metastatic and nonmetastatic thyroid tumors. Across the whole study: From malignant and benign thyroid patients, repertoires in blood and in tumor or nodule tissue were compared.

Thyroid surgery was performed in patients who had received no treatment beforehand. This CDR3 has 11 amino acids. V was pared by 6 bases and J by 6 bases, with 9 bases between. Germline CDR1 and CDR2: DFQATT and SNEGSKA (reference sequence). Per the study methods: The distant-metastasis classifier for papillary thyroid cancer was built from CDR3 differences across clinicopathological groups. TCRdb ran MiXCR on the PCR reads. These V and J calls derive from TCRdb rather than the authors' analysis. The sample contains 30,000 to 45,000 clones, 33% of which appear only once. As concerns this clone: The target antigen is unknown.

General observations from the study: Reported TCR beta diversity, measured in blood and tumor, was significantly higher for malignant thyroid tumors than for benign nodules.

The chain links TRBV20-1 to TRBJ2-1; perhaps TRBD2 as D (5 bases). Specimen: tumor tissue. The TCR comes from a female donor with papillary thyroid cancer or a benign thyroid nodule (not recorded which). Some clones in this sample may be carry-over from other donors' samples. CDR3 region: CSAVTSNEQFF. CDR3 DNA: TGCAGTGCAGTAACTAGCAATGAGCAGTTCTTC.